This is a list of T cell receptor beta chains from one sample in a study of T-cell memory formation after mild COVID-19. TCRdb independently ran MiXCR on the 5' RACE reads; one entry per CDR3 protein. The table records about 140,000 distinct CDR3 sequences, 20% to 25% of them present only once. Material for sequencing was PBMCs or a T cell subset sorted from them (not recorded which). These receptors originate from an adult woman who had mild COVID-19 (a few samples of this study predate the infection). Cell type and time point are not known. CDR3s include the opening cysteine and the closing phenylalanine or tryptophan.

V: TRBV29-1
J: TRBJ1-2
CDR3: CSVEYMRGELNGYTF

V: TRBV27
J: TRBJ2-2
CDR3: CASSTLTGGVDTGELFF

V: TRBV7-9
J: TRBJ1-5
CDR3: CASSLGQGLQSNQPQHF

V: TRBV9
J: TRBJ2-1
CDR3: CASSVEPSGYNEQFF

V: TRBV7-2
J: TRBJ2-7
CDR3: CASSPWGSYEQYF

V: TRBV2
J: TRBJ2-3
CDR3: CASIIRGGDTQYF

V: TRBV12-3/TRBV12-4
J: TRBJ2-1
CDR3: CASRSDEQFF

V: TRBV5-1
J: TRBJ2-7
CDR3: CASSLARFGYEQYF

V: TRBV5-1
J: TRBJ2-2
CDR3: CASTVGTYGELFF

V: TRBV20-1
J: TRBJ1-2
CDR3: CSARDKSAGSFYGYTF

V: TRBV4-3
J: TRBJ1-3
CDR3: CASSQYPGQGFGNTIYF

V: TRBV24-1
J: TRBJ2-1
CDR3: CATRQSEYNEQFF

V: TRBV5-4
J: TRBJ2-2
CDR3: CASSYHANTGELFF

V: TRBV7-2
J: TRBJ2-7
CDR3: CASSADAYEQYF

V: TRBV20-1
J: TRBJ2-1
CDR3: CSARDSASGGVYNEQFF

V: TRBV9
J: TRBJ1-1
CDR3: CASSVSGGGLTSEAFF

V: TRBV12-3/TRBV12-4
J: TRBJ2-1
CDR3: CASGPAGVLSYNEQFF

V: TRBV7-9
J: TRBJ2-7
CDR3: CASSPTGSLAGEQYF

V: TRBV7-3
J: TRBJ2-1
CDR3: CASRTQGDIDEQFF

V: TRBV6-5
J: TRBJ2-1
CDR3: CASRRIPTYNEQFF

V: TRBV7-8
J: TRBJ2-1
CDR3: CASRKGPDYNEQFF

V: TRBV12-3/TRBV12-4
J: TRBJ2-1
CDR3: CASSSQGGGEQFF

V: TRBV2
J: TRBJ1-1
CDR3: CAIGRRNTEAFF

V: TRBV7-9
J: TRBJ2-2
CDR3: CASIRSAPGELFF

V: TRBV27
J: TRBJ1-1
CDR3: CASKTGGWNTEAFF

V: TRBV6-1
J: TRBJ2-3
CDR3: CASSERSGASTDTQYF

V: TRBV2
J: TRBJ1-5
CDR3: CASKDGGLQPQHF

V: TRBV24-1
J: TRBJ1-2
CDR3: CATSGPGTPGYTF

V: TRBV4-1
J: TRBJ2-5
CDR3: CASSQDQGGAETQYF